A single sample gave rise to the 20 T cell receptor beta chains below, sequenced in a study of T-cell reconstitution after alpha-beta-depleted transplantation in children. Unique molecular identifiers were built into the TCRbeta library. TCRdb called the PCR reads again in MiXCR, with one record for every CDR3 protein. The table lists 670,000 or so distinct CDR3 sequences, under 15% of them singletons. The sequenced sample was PBMCs, obtained before TCRalphabeta/CD19-depleted stem cell transplant. Every receptor here comes from a girl aged 2 to 9 with congenital amegakaryocytic thrombocytopenia, due to receive a stem cell transplant.

This clonotype has at least ten counts. The rearrangement links TRBV20-1 to TRBJ2-3; 14 nucleotides agree with TRBD2. J lost 5 bases, V lost 6 bases, and 7 bases had no gene match. CDR1 and CDR2 (germline): DFQATT, SNEGSKA (reference sequence). CDR3 length: 15 residues. This chain's CDR3 is CSAKTSGREVDTQYF. CDR3 nucleotides: TGCAGTGCCAAGACTAGCGGGAGGGAGGTAGATACGCAGTATTTT.

This clonotype has at least ten counts. The chain is built from TRBV27 and TRBJ2-2; 7 bases map to TRBD1. The CDR3 is made up of 14 amino acids. The junction had 6 bases not matched to a gene; V was cut back by 6 bases and J by 5 bases. The germline gives CDR1 MNHEY, CDR2 SMNVEV (reference sequence). The chain's CDR3 is CASRRQGGTGELFF. For the CDR3, the DNA is TGTGCCAGCAGGCGACAGGGCGGGACCGGGGAGCTGTTTTTT.

This clonotype showed up just a few times. This chain uses TRBV5-1 with TRBJ2-3, with a possible D match to TRBD2 (6 bases). Per the germline V gene, CDR1 is SGHRS and CDR2 is YFSETQ. V was trimmed by 2 bases and J by 2 bases, leaving 24 bases between them. The CDR3 contains 19 residues. The CDR3 reads CASSLRPGYVREVTDTQYF. The DNA of the CDR3 is TGCGCCAGCAGCTTAAGGCCGGGTTATGTGCGGGAAGTCACAGATACGCAGTATTTT.

This clonotype was found many times. The rearrangement joins TRBV7-8 to TRBJ2-1, with 10 bases that match TRBD1. Germline-derived CDR1 and CDR2 are SGHVS and FQNEAQ. The junction had 6 bases not matched to a gene; V was cut back by 0 bases and J by 4 bases. There are 17 residues in the CDR3. CDR3 nucleotide sequence: TGTGCCAGCAGCTTAGCCCTGGGACAGGGGTTATACAATGAGCAGTTCTTC. This translates into CASSLALGQGLYNEQFF.

V is TRBV18 and J is TRBJ2-5; D is unresolved. Germline V CDR1 and CDR2: KGHSH, LQKENI. This CDR3 contains 13 residues. The V end was cut by 1 base, the J end by 2 bases, with 5 bases between. DNA for the CDR3: TGTGCCAGCTCACCACAGCAACAAGAGACCCAGTACTTC. Translated: CASSPQQQETQYF.

Ten or more counts support this clonotype. This sequence joins TRBV20-1 and TRBJ2-1; 8 bases map to TRBD2. The CDR3 runs 15 residues. Germline V gene lookup returns CDR1 DFQATT and CDR2 SNEGSKA (reference sequence). V was pared by 3 bases and J by 2 bases, with 6 bases of the junction left unmatched. CDR3: CSARESGSTYNEQFF. CDR3 DNA sequence: TGCAGTGCTAGGGAAAGCGGGAGTACCTACAATGAGCAGTTCTTC.

This clonotype was counted a few times. CDR3 protein: CASSHTGRAHEQFF. CDR3 in DNA: TGTGCCAGCAGCCATACCGGTCGAGCCCATGAGCAGTTCTTC. The V call is TRBV3-1, the J call TRBJ2-1, with D uncertain. The CDR3 totals 14 residues. With 3 bases removed from V and 8 bases from J, the gap between germline ends came to 14 bases. Germline lookup yields CDR1 LGHDT and CDR2 YNNKEL (reference sequence).

This clonotype was counted at least ten times. J is TRBJ2-1 and V is TRBV20-1; D gene uncertain. This CDR3 has 13 residues. The ends were cut back, 6 bases at V and 3 bases at J, with 12 bases in the middle. Per the germline V gene, CDR1 is DFQATT and CDR2 is SNEGSKA (reference sequence). The DNA of the CDR3 is TGCAGTGCCCGAATCCTAGACTACAATGAGCAGTTCTTC. This sequence encodes CSARILDYNEQFF.

This clonotype was recorded at least ten times. The chain links TRBV5-1 to TRBJ2-7; weak D call: TRBD2 (5 bases). Germline V gene sequence: CDR1 SGHRS, CDR2 YFSETQ. The CDR3 extends over 16 amino acids. V gave up 1 base and J gave up 3 bases, with 17 bases separating them. The CDR3 loop is CASSLNTRTDFYEQYF. The DNA of the CDR3 is TGCGCCAGCAGCTTGAATACTAGGACTGACTTCTACGAGCAGTACTTC.

This clonotype was seen only a few times. The rearrangement joins TRBV29-1 to TRBJ2-5; no clear D. CDR1 and CDR2 from the germline V gene are SQVTM and ANQGSEA. This CDR3 contains 11 residues. With 6 bases removed from V and 5 bases from J, the gap between germline ends came to 10 bases. The CDR3 loop is CSVRLGETQYF. The CDR3, as DNA: TGCAGCGTGCGCCTGGGGGAGACCCAGTACTTC.

The sample holds a few counts of this clonotype. The chain recombines TRBV7-9 with TRBJ2-1, with 7 bases that match TRBD2. In germline, CDR1 is SEHNR, CDR2 FQNEAQ (reference sequence). V was clipped by 5 bases and J by 6 bases; unmatched bases: 7. This CDR3 contains 14 residues. CDR3 protein: CASSPPTSPNEQFF. The CDR3 DNA reads TGTGCCAGCAGCCCCCCGACTAGCCCCAATGAGCAGTTCTTC.

The chain is built from TRBV30 and TRBJ2-1; TRBD2 agrees at 7 bases. Germline V gene sequence: CDR1 GTSNPN, CDR2 SVGIG (reference sequence). The ends lost 0 bases at V and 15 bases at J; junction bases unmatched: 5. The CDR3 extends over 11 amino acids. CDR3 DNA sequence: TGTGCCTGGAGTGTGGGGAGGGACCCGTTCTTC. Translating it yields CAWSVGRDPFF.

This clonotype showed up many times. The chain recombines TRBV29-1 with TRBJ2-1; 16 bases line up with TRBD2. Germline CDR1 reads SQVTM; CDR2 reads ANQGSEA. After removal of 3 bases from V and 0 bases from J, the junction contained 5 bases not matched to a gene. This CDR3 region has 18 residues. CDR3 sequence reads: CSVDLGLAGGSSYNEQFF. The CDR3 coding sequence is TGCAGCGTTGATTTGGGACTAGCGGGAGGGAGCTCCTACAATGAGCAGTTCTTC.

The chain combines TRBV5-6 with TRBJ2-7; possibly TRBD1 for D (6 bases). CDR3 size: 15 residues. Trimming pared 1 base from V and 4 bases from J, leaving 15 bases between. The germline V gene encodes CDR1 SGHDT and CDR2 YYEEEE. The CDR3 DNA sequence: TGTGCCAGCAGCTTGCGGACAGAAAAAATTTACGAGCAGTACTTC. Protein sequence: CASSLRTEKIYEQYF.

Many counts were recorded for this clonotype. This chain connects TRBV7-8 to TRBJ1-2, with TRBD1 as a possible D gene (5 bases). The CDR3 runs 14 residues. Germline CDR1 reads SGHVS; CDR2 reads FQNEAQ. Trimming removed 0 bases from V and 5 bases from J, with 10 bases in between. CDR3 amino acids: CASSLALGGYGYTF. Written as DNA, the CDR3 is TGTGCCAGCAGCTTAGCTCTTGGGGGGTATGGCTACACCTTC. The full variable domain, in which reference TRBV7-8 and TRBJ1-2 provide the parts outside the CDR3, is GAGVSQSPRYKVAKRGQDVALRCDPISGHVSLFWYQQALGQGPEFLTYFQNEAQLDKSGLPSDRFFAERPEGSVSTLKIQRTQQEDSAVYLCASSLALGGYGYTFGSGTRLTVV.

The chain combines TRBV7-6 with TRBJ1-3, with D hard to call. The CDR3 length is 17 residues. Germline CDR1 reads SGHVS; CDR2 reads FNYEAQ. V lost 5 bases and J lost 2, with 19 bases in between. The CDR3 coding sequence is TGTGCCAGCAGCAGTGCCCCCGGGGAGTGGACTGGAAACACCATATATTTT. Translated: CASSSAPGEWTGNTIYF.

The sample holds many counts of this clonotype. V and J are TRBV20-1 and TRBJ2-1; 8 bases line up with TRBD2. This CDR3 is built from 15 residues. The junction had 15 bases not matched to a gene; V was cut back by 6 bases and J by 8 bases. Germline lookup yields CDR1 DFQATT and CDR2 SNEGSKA (reference sequence). Here the CDR3 reads CSAELLAEGVDEQFF. CDR3 nucleotide sequence: TGCAGTGCAGAGTTACTAGCGGAGGGGGTCGATGAGCAGTTCTTC.

The gene calls are TRBV3-1 and TRBJ2-3; 14 nucleotides align to TRBD2. The CDR3 contains 17 residues. V lost 6 bases, J lost 4 bases, and 9 bases stayed unmatched. Germline V gene data show CDR1 as LGHDT and CDR2 as YNNKEL (reference sequence). CDR3 sequence: CASRHTGTSGSADTQYF. The DNA for the CDR3 is TGTGCCAGCAGACACACCGGGACTAGCGGGAGTGCAGATACGCAGTATTTT.

The chain is built from TRBV20-1 and TRBJ2-7; 11 nucleotides agree with TRBD2. Germline CDR1 and CDR2: DFQATT and SNEGSKA (reference sequence). The CDR3 has 17 residues. The V segment lost 4 bases and the J segment 2 bases; nucleotides outside the gene matches: 13. Here the CDR3 reads CSANLPLAGGAPYEQYF. As DNA, the CDR3 is TGCAGTGCTAACTTGCCCCTAGCGGGAGGAGCCCCCTACGAGCAGTACTTC.

Many counts were recorded for this clonotype. The rearrangement uses TRBV4-1 and TRBJ2-1; 8 bases are a match to TRBD1. The CDR3 runs to 14 residues. The junction had 2 bases not matched to a gene; V was cut back by 2 bases and J by 5 bases. Looked up from germline, CDR1 is MGHRA and CDR2 is YSYEKL. The CDR3 nucleotides are TGCGCCAGCAGCCAAACGGGACAGGACAATGAGCAGTTCTTC. It translates to CASSQTGQDNEQFF.